The 21 T cell receptor beta chains listed next were all sequenced from one sample in a study of cytomegalovirus exposure and HLA in healthy donors (TCRdb year 2017). The library was made by the immunoSEQ multiplex PCR assay. A mixture of 60 forward primers for TCR Vbeta segments and 13 reverse primers for TCR Jbeta segments was used in the multiplex PCR. The clones in this table, taken by TCRdb from immuneACCESS, are in-frame only. Not every clone is retained; where verified, under half of the shortfall comes from an unresolved V gene, and the cause of the rest is unknown. This sample is represented by roughly 150,000 clones; over 80% of them were singletons. Of the sample, 1% to 1.5% is held by the ten largest clones. The sample comprised PBMCs. Receptor source: a boy aged 2 to 10 in good health and CMV-seronegative.

This clone has just one count. The V gene is TRBV30, the J gene TRBJ1-2; TRBD1 is a possible D gene (5 bases). V lost 1 base and J 1 base, leaving 10 bases between the germline ends. This CDR3 is built from 14 residues. Germline V CDR1 and CDR2: GTSNPN, SVGIG (reference sequence). The CDR3 sequence: CAWSGGRGNYGYTF. Written as DNA, the CDR3 is TGTGCCTGGAGTGGGGGGAGGGGTAACTATGGCTACACCTTC. Drawing the rest from reference TRBV30 and TRBJ1-2, the complete variable domain is SQTIHQWPATLVQPVGSPLSLECTVEGTSNPNLYWYRQAAGRGLQLLFYSVGIGQISSEVPQNLSASRPQDRQFILSSKKLLLSDSGFYLCAWSGGRGNYGYTFGSGTRLTVV.

The sample holds a few counts of this clone. The rearrangement joins TRBV15 to TRBJ1-2; D gene uncertain. The V end was cut by 0 bases, the J end by 4 bases, with 12 bases between. CDR1 and CDR2 from the germline V gene are LNHNV and YYDKDF (reference sequence). This CDR3 region has 15 residues. CDR3: CATSRDRGTFYGYTF. CDR3 DNA: TGTGCCACCAGCAGAGATCGAGGCACTTTCTATGGCTACACCTTC.

This chain connects TRBV6-1 to TRBJ1-1, with D uncertain. The CDR3 covers 13 residues. Between the trimmed V and J ends, which lost 3 bases and 11 bases, there was a span of 16 bases. The germline gives CDR1 MNHNS, CDR2 SASEGT. The CDR3 DNA reads as TGTGCCAGCAGTGATTGGGCCAGATACCGGGCTTTCTTT. Encoded protein: CASSDWARYRAFF.

The chain has TRBV28 and TRBJ2-1; 9 nucleotides align to TRBD2. CDR3 length: 17 residues. CDR1 is MDHEN and CDR2 is SYDVKM in the germline V gene. V shed 5 bases, J shed 1 base, and the junction held 9 bases outside the gene matches. As DNA, the CDR3 is TGTGCCAGCAGTCCACGACTAGCGGAGGAGTCCTACAATGAGCAGTTCTTC. Its translation: CASSPRLAEESYNEQFF.

The CDR3 DNA is TGTGCCATCATTGGGCCACCGGACTATGGCTACACCTTC. Protein: CAIIGPPDYGYTF. The chain recombines TRBV10-3 with TRBJ1-2, with D hard to call. V shed 7 bases and J shed 3 bases, with 12 bases lying between them. The CDR3 is 13 residues long. The germline V gene encodes CDR1 ENHRY and CDR2 SYGVKD.

This clone has just one count. J is TRBJ2-2 and V is TRBV7-9, with a possible D match to TRBD1 (6 bases). Between the trimmed V and J ends, which lost 5 bases and 1 base, there was a span of 8 bases. CDR1 is SEHNR, CDR2 FQNEAQ, per germline (reference sequence). CDR3 length: 14 amino acids. CDR3 sequence: CASSPGENTGELFF. The CDR3 region has the DNA TGTGCCAGCAGCCCAGGGGAGAACACCGGGGAGCTGTTTTTT. Full variable domain (outside the CDR3, taken from reference TRBV7-9 and TRBJ2-2): DTGVSQNPRHKITKRGQNVTFRCDPISEHNRLYWYRQTLGQGPEFLTYFQNEAQLEKSRLLSDRFSAERPKGSFSTLEIQRTEQGDSAMYLCASSPGENTGELFFGEGSRLTVL.

This clone occurred a few times. The J gene is TRBJ2-7, the V gene TRBV5-6; weak D call: TRBD1 (6 bases). V was trimmed by 3 bases and J by 2 bases, leaving 12 bases between them. Germline V lookup: CDR1 SGHDT, CDR2 YYEEEE. There are 14 residues in the CDR3. CDR3 coding DNA: TGTGCCAGCAGCTCCGACAGGAGTACCTACGAGCAGTACTTC. As protein: CASSSDRSTYEQYF.

V usage is TRBV7-2 and J usage is TRBJ1-1; TRBD1 matches 9 bases. V shed 3 bases and J 2 bases; nucleotides not matched to a gene: 7. This CDR3 has 16 amino acids. Germline lookup yields CDR1 SGHTA and CDR2 FQGNSA. The CDR3 sequence: CASSFTGGEPNTEAFF. In nucleotides, the CDR3 is TGTGCCAGCAGCTTTACAGGGGGCGAGCCCAACACTGAAGCTTTCTTT. Looking up the rest from reference TRBV7-2 and TRBJ1-1 gives the full variable domain: GAGVSQSPSNKVTEKGKDVELRCDPISGHTALYWYRQSLGQGLEFLIYFQGNSAPDKSGLPSDRFSAERTGGSVSTLTIQRTQQEDSAVYLCASSFTGGEPNTEAFFGQGTRLTVV.

The chain links TRBV6-5 to TRBJ1-6; no clear D gene. Trimming left V 0 bases short and J 0 bases short, with 6 bases between. The CDR3 sequence is 16 residues long. Germline-derived CDR1 and CDR2 are MNHEY and SVGAGI. CDR3 bases: TGTGCCAGCAGTTACTCCGGGAGCTCCTATAATTCACCCCTCCACTTT. Its translation: CASSYSGSSYNSPLHF.

The chain carries TRBV2 and TRBJ1-5, with 10 nucleotides matching TRBD1. The CDR3 extends over 15 amino acids. Germline V gene sequence: CDR1 SNHLY, CDR2 FYNNEI. V gave up 5 bases and J gave up 4 bases; unmatched junction bases: 5. The CDR3 region has the DNA TGTGCCAGCAGTTCCGGGACAGGGGATAATCAGCCCCAGCATTTT. Protein product: CASSSGTGDNQPQHF.

The genes are TRBV7-2 and TRBJ1-6; TRBD1 is a possible D gene (6 bases). This CDR3 has 16 amino acids. Looked up from germline, CDR1 is SGHTA and CDR2 is FQGNSA. V lost 6 bases to trimming and J lost 6 bases, with 18 bases between them. This chain's CDR3 is CASREGGGQGNSPLHF. CDR3 nucleotides: TGTGCCAGCAGGGAGGGAGGGGGACAAGGTAATTCACCCCTCCACTTT.

This clone was seen once. The V and J genes are TRBV19 and TRBJ2-5; 10 bases fit TRBD1. The CDR3 is made up of 14 amino acids. Germline V CDR1 and CDR2: LNHDA, SQIVND (reference sequence). Losses at the gene ends were 5 bases for V and 3 bases for J; bases not matched to a gene: 3. The CDR3 spells CASSLGQGKETQYF. The CDR3 DNA reads TGTGCCAGTAGTCTGGGACAGGGGAAAGAGACCCAGTACTTC.

V usage is TRBV5-1 and J usage is TRBJ2-7; D is unresolved. This CDR3 is built from 17 residues. The germline V gene has CDR1 SGHRS and CDR2 YFSETQ. With 2 bases removed from V and 1 base from J, the gap between germline ends came to 19 bases. The CDR3 DNA sequence: TGCGCCAGCAGCTTCGACATCTACTCACACCTTTCCTACGAGCAGTACGTC. It specifies CASSFDIYSHLSYEQYV.

This clone is a singleton in its sample. V and J are TRBV11-2 and TRBJ2-3, with TRBD2 identical over 11 bases. This CDR3 is built from 16 residues. The trim removed 5 bases at V and 6 bases at J, leaving 10 bases unmatched. Germline CDR1 and CDR2: SGHAT and FQNNGV. The CDR3 loop is CASSPGLAGPPDTQYF. CDR3 DNA sequence: TGTGCCAGCAGCCCTGGACTAGCGGGCCCCCCGGATACGCAGTATTTT.

V gene TRBV6-1 combines with J gene TRBJ2-5, with 8 nucleotides matching TRBD2. The CDR3 sequence is 13 residues long. CDR1 is MNHNS and CDR2 is SASEGT in the germline V gene. Unmatched junction bases numbered 8, after V lost 9 bases and J lost 5 bases. The CDR3 sequence is CASRLASHETQYF. The CDR3 nucleotides are TGTGCCAGTCGACTAGCGAGCCACGAGACCCAGTACTTC.

The chain combines TRBV9 with TRBJ1-2; TRBD1 might be the D (5 bases). The germline V gene encodes CDR1 SGDLS and CDR2 YYNGEE. The CDR3 runs to 15 residues. Trimming pared 4 bases from V and 3 bases from J, leaving 16 bases between. The CDR3 DNA reads as TGTGCCAGCAGCAAATCCGACGGGACTGACTATGGCTACACCTTC. This gives the protein CASSKSDGTDYGYTF.

This chain connects TRBV21-1 to TRBJ2-3; the table calls TRBD1, which could not be checked here. TRBV21-1 is flagged as a pseudogene. There are 17 residues in the CDR3. CDR3 bases: TGTGCCAGCAGCAAAGTCTGTCAGGGGGATCGCACAGATACGCAGTATTTT. Its protein product is CASSKVCQGDRTDTQYF.

This clone occurred a few times. J is TRBJ2-4 and V is TRBV4-1; D is possibly TRBD1 (5 bases). This CDR3 is built from 13 residues. Germline CDR1 MGHRA, CDR2 YSYEKL. Trimming removed 3 bases from V and 9 bases from J, with 12 bases in between. The CDR3 sequence is CASSHLMGPIQYF. The CDR3 DNA sequence: TGCGCCAGCAGCCACCTGATGGGGCCCATTCAGTACTTC.

The rearrangement links TRBV5-8 to TRBJ2-7, with D maybe TRBD2 (5 bases). The CDR3 length is 14 residues. Germline CDR1 SGHTS, CDR2 YDEGEE. V lost 5 bases, J lost 5 bases, and 17 bases lay in between. The CDR3 sequence is CASRRRRETHEQYF. DNA of the CDR3: TGTGCCAGCAGACGTCGCCGGGAAACCCACGAGCAGTACTTC.

The chain combines TRBV6-1 with TRBJ1-5; D not resolved. Germline V gene data show CDR1 as MNHNS and CDR2 as SASEGT. CDR3 length: 15 residues. Trimming cost V 3 bases and J 1 base, with 10 bases left between them. The CDR3 DNA reads as TGTGCCAGCAGTGACCTGACGGGGAGCAATCAGCCCCAGCATTTT. Amino acids: CASSDLTGSNQPQHF.

The chain links TRBV4-3 to TRBJ1-1; 8 bases match TRBD1. This CDR3 region has 15 residues. V lost 0 bases and J lost 6; bases outside the gene matches: 6. Germline CDR1 LGHNA, CDR2 YSLEER. In DNA, the CDR3 is TGCGCCAGCAGCCAAGAAGGCAGGGGGCAACCTGAAGCTTTCTTT. Translating gives CASSQEGRGQPEAFF.